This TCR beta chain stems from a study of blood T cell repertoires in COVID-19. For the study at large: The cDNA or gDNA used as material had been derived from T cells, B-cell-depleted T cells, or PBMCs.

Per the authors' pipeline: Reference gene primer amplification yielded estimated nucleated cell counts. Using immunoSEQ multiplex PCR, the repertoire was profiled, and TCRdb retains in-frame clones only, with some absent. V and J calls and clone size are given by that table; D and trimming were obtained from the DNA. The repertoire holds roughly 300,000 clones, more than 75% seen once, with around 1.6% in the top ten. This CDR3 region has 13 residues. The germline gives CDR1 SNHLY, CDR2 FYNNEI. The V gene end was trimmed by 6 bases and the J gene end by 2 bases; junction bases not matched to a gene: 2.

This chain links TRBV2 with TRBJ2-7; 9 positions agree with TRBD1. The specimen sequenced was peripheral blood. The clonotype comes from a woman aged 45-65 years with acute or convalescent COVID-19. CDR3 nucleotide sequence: TGTGCCAGCAGATGGGACAGGGCCTACGAGCAGTACTTC. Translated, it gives CASRWDRAYEQYF.